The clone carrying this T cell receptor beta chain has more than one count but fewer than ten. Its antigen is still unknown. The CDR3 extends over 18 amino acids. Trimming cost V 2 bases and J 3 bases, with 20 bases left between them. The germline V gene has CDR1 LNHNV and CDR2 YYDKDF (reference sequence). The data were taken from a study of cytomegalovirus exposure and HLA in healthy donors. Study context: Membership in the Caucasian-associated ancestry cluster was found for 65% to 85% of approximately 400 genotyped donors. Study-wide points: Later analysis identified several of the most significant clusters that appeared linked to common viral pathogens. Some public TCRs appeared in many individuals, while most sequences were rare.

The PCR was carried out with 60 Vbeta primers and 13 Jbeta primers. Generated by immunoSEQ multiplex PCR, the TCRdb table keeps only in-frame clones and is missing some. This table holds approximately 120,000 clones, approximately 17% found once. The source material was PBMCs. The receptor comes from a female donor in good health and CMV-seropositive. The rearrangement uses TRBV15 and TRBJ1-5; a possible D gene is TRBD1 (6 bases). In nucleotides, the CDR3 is TGTGCCACCAGCAGAAAGGCGACAGGCTCCTTTCCCAATCAGCCCCAGCATTTT. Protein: CATSRKATGSFPNQPQHF.